This entry lists 16 T cell receptor beta chains sequenced from one sample in a study of control samples from healthy donors and cancer patients. Method: immunoSEQ multiplex PCR; TCRdb's copy keeps in-frame clones and lacks some. The sample lists 100,000 to 150,000 clones, around 93% occurring once. The sample consisted of blood. The receptor set was obtained from a woman aged 50 to 65 in good health.

This rearrangement joins TRBV13 to TRBJ1-2; 7 bases align to TRBD1. The ends lost 5 bases at V and 5 bases at J; junction bases unmatched: 8. CDR1 is PRHDT, CDR2 FYEKMQ, per germline (reference sequence). There are 14 residues in the CDR3. The CDR3 sequence is CASSRGTESYGYTF. The CDR3 bases are TGTGCCAGCAGCCGTGGGACAGAGAGTTATGGCTACACCTTC.

CDR3 nucleotides: TGTGCCAGCAGAACGACAGCTGAGTCTGGCTACACCTTC. Encoded protein: CASRTTAESGYTF. J is TRBJ1-2 and V is TRBV6-6; D may be TRBD1 (5 bases). From germline, CDR1 is MNHNY and CDR2 SVGAGI (reference sequence). The CDR3 has 13 residues. Trimming took off 6 bases at V and 7 bases at J, with 15 bases between the two ends.

This rearrangement joins TRBV3-1 (or the pseudogene TRBV3-2) to TRBJ2-7, with a tentative D call TRBD2 (7 bases). The CDR3 has 13 residues. V gave up 7 bases and J gave up 2 bases, with 12 bases separating them. Germline-derived CDR1 and CDR2 are LGHDT and YNNKEL (reference sequence). The CDR3 nucleotides are TGTGCCAGCACACGGGGGGCTACCTACGAGCAGTACTTC. Translated, it gives CASTRGATYEQYF.

The rearrangement links TRBV30 to TRBJ1-1; D gene unclear. Germline CDR1 reads GTSNPN; CDR2 reads SVGIG (reference sequence). V was trimmed by 1 base and J by 2 bases, leaving 11 bases between them. The CDR3 sequence is 14 residues long. In DNA, the CDR3 is TGTGCCTGGAGTGACCCCGGGGTCAACACTGAAGCTTTCTTT. Protein product: CAWSDPGVNTEAFF.

The chain recombines TRBV28 with TRBJ1-2, with D tentatively TRBD1 (5 bases). Germline V gene lookup returns CDR1 MDHEN and CDR2 SYDVKM. The V end was cut by 7 bases, the J end by 1 base, with 10 bases between. CDR3 size: 13 residues. The CDR3 protein is CASTGPVNYGYTF. The CDR3 nucleotides are TGTGCCAGCACGGGGCCAGTTAACTATGGCTACACCTTC.

The rearrangement joins TRBV19 to TRBJ1-2; tentative D call: TRBD1 (6 bases). This CDR3 contains 16 residues. V was pared by 0 bases and J by 6 bases, with 17 bases between. The germline gives CDR1 LNHDA, CDR2 SQIVND (reference sequence). The CDR3 nucleotides read TGTGCCAGTAGTATAGAAATCTCCGACAGGTTCCATGGCTACACCTTC. Protein: CASSIEISDRFHGYTF.

The chain carries TRBV19 and TRBJ1-3; no reliable D call. The CDR3 consists of 15 residues. The germline CDR1 and CDR2 sequences are LNHDA and SQIVND (reference sequence). V lost 4 bases and J lost 2, with 12 bases in between. Written as DNA, the CDR3 is TGTGCCAGTAGTAGGGCGACGGGGACTGGAAACACCATATATTTT. This gives the protein CASSRATGTGNTIYF.

The V gene is TRBV30, the J gene TRBJ2-1, with a possible D match to TRBD1 (5 bases). Trimming cost V 3 bases and J 6 bases, with 6 bases left between them. Germline CDR1 GTSNPN, CDR2 SVGIG (reference sequence). The CDR3 is 11 residues long. CDR3 bases: TGTGCCTGGAGACAGGTCAATGAGCAGTTCTTC. This translates into CAWRQVNEQFF.

The CDR3 is CASTPALGTEAFF. CDR3 DNA sequence: TGTGCCAGTACGCCGGCGCTAGGGACTGAAGCTTTCTTT. The genes are TRBV19 and TRBJ1-1; no definite D call. CDR3 length: 13 residues. Trimming removed 7 bases from V and 5 bases from J, with 14 bases in between. Germline V gene sequence: CDR1 LNHDA, CDR2 SQIVND (reference sequence). The variable domain in full, with the rest retrieved from reference TRBV19 and TRBJ1-1, is DGGITQSPKYLFRKEGQNVTLSCEQNLNHDAMYWYRQDPGQGLRLIYYSQIVNDFQKGDIAEGYSVSREKKESFPLTVTSAQKNPTAFYLCASTPALGTEAFFGQGTRLTVV.

The rearrangement links TRBV21-1 to TRBJ2-3; TRBD2, as called in the table, went unchecked against the DNA. TRBV21-1 is a listed pseudogene. The CDR3 runs 17 residues. The CDR3 region is CASSKGERGAPTDTQYF. For the CDR3, the DNA is TGTGCCAGCAGCAAAGGTGAGCGGGGGGCCCCCACAGATACGCAGTATTTT.

V is TRBV11-2 and J is TRBJ2-2; the match to TRBD2 covers 7 bases. CDR3 length equals 15 residues. The germline V gene has CDR1 SGHAT and CDR2 FQNNGV. Trimming took 5 bases from V and 4 from J; bases not matched to a gene: 7. DNA of the CDR3: TGTGCCAGCAGCCCTGGACTAGTGAGCACCGGGGAGCTGTTTTTT. Translated, it gives CASSPGLVSTGELFF.

The genes are TRBV19 and TRBJ1-5, with TRBD1 matching over 7 bases. CDR3 length equals 13 residues. Looked up from germline, CDR1 is LNHDA and CDR2 is SQIVND (reference sequence). The trim removed 8 bases at V and 7 bases at J, leaving 8 bases unmatched. The DNA of the CDR3 is TGTGCCAGTCAGCAGGGGGATTGGCAGCCCCAGCATTTT. Residues: CASQQGDWQPQHF.

This chain connects TRBV3-1 (or the pseudogene TRBV3-2) to TRBJ1-2; D is perhaps TRBD1 (5 bases). Germline V lookup: CDR1 LGHDT, CDR2 YNNKEL (reference sequence). The CDR3 is 17 amino acids. V was pared by 4 bases and J by 5 bases, with 23 bases between. The CDR3 region is CASSLRLTMGPEYGYTF. The CDR3 DNA reads as TGTGCCAGCAGCCTACGCCTCACAATGGGGCCCGAATATGGCTACACCTTC.

The CDR3 DNA reads TGTGCCAGCAGCTTCCGGGACAGGGAAAACTCTGGGGCCAACGTCCTGACTTTC. Translated, it gives CASSFRDRENSGANVLTF. The rearrangement joins TRBV7-9 to TRBJ2-6, with 9 bases lining up with TRBD1. The V gene's germline CDR1 is SEHNR and CDR2 FQNEAQ (reference sequence). The V and J ends lost 3 bases and 0 bases, in that order; junction bases with no gene match: 6. The CDR3 runs 18 residues.

The J gene is TRBJ2-5, the V gene TRBV10-1; D remains unclear. V dropped 4 bases and J dropped 3 bases, with 9 bases sitting between them. CDR1 is WNHNN, CDR2 SYGVQD, per germline (reference sequence). The CDR3 length is 13 residues. The chain's CDR3 is CASSVGTEETQYF. The CDR3 DNA is TGCGCCAGCAGTGTCGGAACCGAAGAGACCCAGTACTTC.

The chain employs TRBV5-5 and TRBJ1-1; 7 bases agree with TRBD1. The CDR3 extends over 14 amino acids. Germline trimming cut 2 bases from V and 1 base from J; bases unmatched to any gene: 2. CDR1 is SGHKS and CDR2 is YYEKEE in the germline V gene (reference sequence). The CDR3 sequence: CASSFGTANTEAFF. In DNA form, the CDR3 reads TGTGCCAGCAGCTTTGGGACAGCGAACACTGAAGCTTTCTTT.